Below, 4 T cell receptor beta chains from the same sample are listed, as sequenced in a study of spatial heterogeneity in lung cancer. As for time point: sample taken at primary tumor resection. TCRdb independently ran MiXCR on the 5' RACE reads; one entry per CDR3 protein. The sample lists roughly 860 distinct CDR3 sequences, roughly 40% occurring once. The starting material was normal lung tissue next to the tumor, obtained at surgery. Source of these receptors: a male donor with early-stage non-small cell lung cancer.

This clonotype was counted between two and nine times. Being off target in a library aimed at alpha chains, this beta chain has a size of little meaning. V and J are TRBV7-9 and TRBJ2-1; the D is unclear. The CDR3 length is 14 residues. Between the trimmed V and J ends, which lost 8 bases and 4 bases, there was a span of 15 bases. Germline-derived CDR1 and CDR2 are SEHNR and FQNEAQ (reference sequence). The DNA of the CDR3 is TGTGCCAGCGAGGAACAGAAAAATTACAATGAGCAGTTCTTC. Translated: CASEEQKNYNEQFF.

Notes on this clonotype: Since it is a stray read in a library aimed at alpha chains, this beta chain has a size that is not meaningful. The J gene is TRBJ2-7, the V gene TRBV7-2; no definite D call. From germline, CDR1 is SGHTA and CDR2 FQGNSA. The CDR3 extends over 13 amino acids. The V and J ends lost 6 bases and 7 bases respectively, with 16 bases between them. CDR3 sequence reads: CASRLGPLGEQYF. DNA of the CDR3: TGTGCCAGCAGACTCGGACCCCTGGGGGAGCAGTACTTC.

Concerning this clonotype: A library prepared for alpha chains yielded this beta chain as an off-target read; its size is of little meaning. The V call is TRBV7-9, the J call TRBJ2-1, with a weak D call TRBD2 (6 bases). V was shortened by 4 bases and J by 14 bases, with 12 bases between the two germline ends. The CDR3 runs 11 residues. Looked up from germline, CDR1 is SEHNR and CDR2 is FQNEAQ (reference sequence). In DNA form, the CDR3 reads TGTGCCAGCAGCTCCTCCGGGAGCAAGTTCTTC. Its translation is CASSSSGSKFF.

Worth noting for this clonotype: With the library built for alpha chains, this beta chain is off target and its frequency is not meaningful. V gene TRBV29-1 combines with J gene TRBJ1-1; D ambiguous. The CDR3 has 11 residues. Looked up from germline, CDR1 is SQVTM and CDR2 is ANQGSEA. V lost 6 bases and J lost 4, with 9 bases in between. For the CDR3, the DNA is TGCAGCGTCCCCTGGGGCACTGAAGCTTTCTTT. Amino acid sequence: CSVPWGTEAFF. Full variable domain (remainder filled in from reference TRBV29-1 and TRBJ1-1): SAVISQKPSRDICQRGTSLTIQCQVDSQVTMMFWYRQQPGQSLTLIATANQGSEATYESGFVIDKFPISRPNLTFSTLTVSNMSPEDSSIYLCSVPWGTEAFFGQGTRLTVV.